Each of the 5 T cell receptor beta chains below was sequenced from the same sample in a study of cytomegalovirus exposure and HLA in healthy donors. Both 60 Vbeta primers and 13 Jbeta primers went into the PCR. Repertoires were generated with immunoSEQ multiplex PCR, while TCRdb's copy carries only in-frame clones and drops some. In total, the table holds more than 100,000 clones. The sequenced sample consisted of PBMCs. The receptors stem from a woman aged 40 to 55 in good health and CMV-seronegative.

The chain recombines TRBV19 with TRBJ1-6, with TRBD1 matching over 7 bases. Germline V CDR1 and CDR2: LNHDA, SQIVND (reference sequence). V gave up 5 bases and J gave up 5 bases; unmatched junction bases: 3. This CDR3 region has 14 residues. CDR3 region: CASSRTGDNSPLHF. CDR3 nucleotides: TGTGCCAGTAGTCGAACAGGGGATAATTCACCCCTCCACTTT.

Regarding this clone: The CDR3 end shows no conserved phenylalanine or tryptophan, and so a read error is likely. CDR3 sequence (DNA): TGCGCCAGCAGCCATCCTCAAATTAAGTCCACTGAAGCTTTCCTT. Residues: CASSHPQIKSTEAFL. This chain uses TRBV4-1 with TRBJ1-1, with D hard to call. Per germline, CDR1 MGHRA and CDR2 YSYEKL. The V gene lost 3 bases and the J gene lost 4 bases, with 15 bases spanning the gap. The CDR3 has 15 amino acids.

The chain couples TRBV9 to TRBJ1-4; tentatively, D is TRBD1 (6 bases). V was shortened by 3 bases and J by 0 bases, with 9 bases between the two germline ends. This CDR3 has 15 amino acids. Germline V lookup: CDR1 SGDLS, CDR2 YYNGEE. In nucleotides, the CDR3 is TGTGCCAGCAGCGCACAGGGTGCAACTAATGAAAAACTGTTTTTT. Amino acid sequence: CASSAQGATNEKLFF.

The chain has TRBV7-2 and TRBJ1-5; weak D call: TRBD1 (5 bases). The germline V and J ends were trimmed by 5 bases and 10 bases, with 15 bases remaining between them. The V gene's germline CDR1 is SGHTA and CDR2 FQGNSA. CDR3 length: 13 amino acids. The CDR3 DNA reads TGTGCCAGCAGCGAGGGACCGGGGGTCCCCCAGCATTTT. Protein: CASSEGPGVPQHF. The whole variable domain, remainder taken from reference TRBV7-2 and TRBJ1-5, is GAGVSQSPSNKVTEKGKDVELRCDPISGHTALYWYRQSLGQGLEFLIYFQGNSAPDKSGLPSDRFSAERTGGSVSTLTIQRTQQEDSAVYLCASSEGPGVPQHFGDGTRLSIL.

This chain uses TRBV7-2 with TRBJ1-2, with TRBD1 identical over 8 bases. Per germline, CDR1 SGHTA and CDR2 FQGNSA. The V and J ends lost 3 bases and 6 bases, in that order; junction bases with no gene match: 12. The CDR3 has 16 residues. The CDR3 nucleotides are TGTGCCAGCAGCTTGAGGGCAGGGGGCGCGTCCCATGGCTACACCTTC. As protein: CASSLRAGGASHGYTF.